This entry describes one TCR beta chain. This clonotype was seen repeatedly, ten times or more. No cognate antigen has been identified for it. Base-call qualities are not available, and no considerably larger clone is one nucleotide away. This specimen belongs to a study of CD8 T cells in ankylosing spondylitis (TCRdb year 2017). Background for the entire study: To find TCR variants linked to disease, the study profiled T cell receptor beta repertoires in ankylosing spondylitis patients and healthy donors. The whole study cohort included 85 to 120 healthy donors and some 27 ankylosing spondylitis patients. Samples of peripheral blood were taken, and for ankylosing spondylitis patients, synovial fluid was collected as well.

Paper-wide results and their limitations: According to the report, matched synovial fluid samples from ankylosing spondylitis patients were significantly enriched for the disease-linked clones. Some motif variants had previously been reported in the synovial fluid and blood of reactive arthritis patients, which suggests shared mechanisms of disease initiation. In peripheral blood, the disease-linked clones were found at relatively low frequencies and had a CD8+ phenotype. Blood from ankylosing spondylitis patients appeared to be characterized by a TCR beta motif made up of about 8 highly homologous amino acid variants.

The sample was run on an Illumina HiSeq 2500. Quantitative 5'-RACE with molecular barcodes was used to prepare TCR beta libraries. On the study's bioinformatics: Disease-linked TCR variants were identified with a new computational method built on a probabilistic model of VDJ rearrangement. TCRdb's own reprocessing of the public reads used fastp at Q25 and MiXCR and kept productive beta chains. CDR3 protein sequences are deduplicated, and each keeps its most common genes and DNA. In this record, the V and J calls reflect TCRdb's handling and not the investigators' own analysis. The sample records fewer than 550,000 distinct CDR3 sequences, approximately 5% of which are singletons. Under 4.5% of the sample rests with the top ten. The germline V gene (reference sequence) supplies CDR1 LNHNV and CDR2 YYDKDF. Trimming leaves V shorter by 1 base and J shorter by 4 bases, with the junction holding 7 bases beyond the gene matches. From the cysteine through the phenylalanine, the CDR3 covers 16 amino acids. The retained sequence is limited to the CDR3, 48 bases, with the frame set at the first base.

This chain is built from TRBV15 and TRBJ2-5; 9 central bases correspond to TRBD2. The sequence was obtained from a male donor with ankylosing spondylitis. The sample was blood, either unsorted or a sorted T cell fraction (not recorded which). The base sequence is TGTGCCACCAGCAGAGCTCTAGCGGGAAGGGCAGAGACCCAGTACTTC. Its amino acids are CATSRALAGRAETQYF.